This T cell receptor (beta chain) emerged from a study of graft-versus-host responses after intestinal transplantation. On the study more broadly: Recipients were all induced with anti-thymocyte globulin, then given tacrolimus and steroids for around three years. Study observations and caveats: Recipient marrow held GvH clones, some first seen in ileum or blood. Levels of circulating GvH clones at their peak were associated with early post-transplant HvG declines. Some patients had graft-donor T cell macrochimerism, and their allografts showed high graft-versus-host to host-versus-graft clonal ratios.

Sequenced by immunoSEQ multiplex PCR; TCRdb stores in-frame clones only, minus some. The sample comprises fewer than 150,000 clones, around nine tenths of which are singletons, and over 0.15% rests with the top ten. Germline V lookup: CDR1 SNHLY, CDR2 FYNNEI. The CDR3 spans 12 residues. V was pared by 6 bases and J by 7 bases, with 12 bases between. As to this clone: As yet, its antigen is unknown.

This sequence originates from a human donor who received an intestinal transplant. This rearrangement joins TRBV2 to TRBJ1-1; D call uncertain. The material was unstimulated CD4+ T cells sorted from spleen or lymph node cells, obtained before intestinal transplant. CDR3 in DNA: TGTGCCAGCAGGCCCGTAGGAGGTGAAGCTTTCTTT. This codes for CASRPVGGEAFF.